Listed here are 26 T cell receptor beta chains from one sample, sequenced in a study of T-cell memory formation after mild COVID-19. TCRdb redid the calling of the 5' RACE reads with MiXCR, one entry per CDR3 protein. The table lists about 110,000 distinct CDR3 sequences, about 17% of them singletons, with 25% to 30% in the top ten. Input material: PBMCs or a T cell subset sorted from them (not recorded which). The receptors here all came from an adult woman who had mild COVID-19 (a few samples of this study predate the infection). Cell type and time point are not known.

This chain joins TRBV20-1 and TRBJ2-5, with D possibly called TRBD1 or TRBD2 (6 bases each). Trimming removed 0 bases from V and 5 bases from J, with 13 bases in between. There are 14 residues in the CDR3. Germline loops: CDR1 DFQATT, CDR2 SNEGSKA (reference sequence). The CDR3 DNA sequence: TGCAGTGCTAGAGATGGGCAGGGGAGGGAGACCCAGTACTTC. Translation: CSARDGQGRETQYF.

This clonotype appeared a few times. V and J are TRBV5-8 and TRBJ1-4; 9 bases map to TRBD1. This CDR3 spans 17 amino acids. V shed 4 bases and J 2 bases; nucleotides not matched to a gene: 9. Germline loops: CDR1 SGHTS, CDR2 YDEGEE. The CDR3: CASSRPGTGSTNEKLFF. CDR3 in DNA: TGTGCCAGCAGCCGTCCCGGGACAGGGTCCACTAATGAAAAACTGTTTTTT.

This clonotype has a count of ten or more. The chain links TRBV4-1 to TRBJ2-5; D is perhaps TRBD1 (6 bases). V was cut by 0 bases and J by 0 bases, with 14 bases left in between. The CDR3 has 17 amino acids. Per germline, CDR1 MGHRA and CDR2 YSYEKL. The CDR3 sequence: CASSQERQARYQETQYF. The CDR3 bases are TGCGCCAGCAGCCAAGAACGACAGGCCCGATACCAAGAGACCCAGTACTTC.

This rearrangement joins TRBV7-8 to TRBJ2-7; D is possibly TRBD1 (6 bases). This CDR3 has 16 residues. Per germline, CDR1 SGHVS and CDR2 FQNEAQ. Trimming left V 5 bases short and J 2 bases short, with 19 bases between. CDR3 bases: TGTGCCAGCAGCGGGGAACAGGGCCCAAAACCCTACGAGCAGTACTTC. Protein: CASSGEQGPKPYEQYF.

The chain has TRBV4-2 and TRBJ1-6; D is possibly TRBD1 (5 bases). Germline-derived CDR1 and CDR2 are LGHNA and YNFKEQ. The CDR3 consists of 15 residues. Trimming took 3 bases from V and 7 from J, leaving 13 bases between them. CDR3 loop: CASSHHTGPNSPLHF. Here the CDR3 DNA reads TGTGCCAGCAGCCACCATACAGGACCGAATTCACCCCTCCACTTT.

The CDR3: CASSTGQRTYNEQFF. The CDR3 DNA reads TGTGCCAGCAGCACCGGACAACGAACCTACAATGAGCAGTTCTTC. The rearrangement joins TRBV7-9 to TRBJ2-1, with a tentative D call TRBD1 (5 bases). This CDR3 contains 15 residues. V gave up 5 bases and J gave up 2 bases, with 13 bases separating them. In germline, CDR1 is SEHNR, CDR2 FQNEAQ (reference sequence).

This clonotype showed up many times. This chain uses TRBV20-1 with TRBJ1-5; maybe TRBD1 (6 bases). CDR3 length: 14 amino acids. Germline values: CDR1 DFQATT, CDR2 SNEGSKA (reference sequence). V lost 3 bases and J lost 5, with 14 bases in between. The CDR3 protein is CSASPSGDYQPQHF. In nucleotides, the CDR3 is TGCAGTGCTAGTCCCTCAGGGGACTATCAGCCCCAGCATTTT.

This clonotype was counted a few times. V is TRBV20-1 and J is TRBJ2-7; 11 bases fit TRBD2. There are 15 residues in the CDR3. CDR1 and CDR2 from the germline V gene are DFQATT and SNEGSKA (reference sequence). The junction had 2 bases not matched to a gene; V was cut back by 1 base and J by 0 bases. CDR3 nucleotides: TGCAGTGCTAGAGGGACTAGCGGGCCCTCCTACGAGCAGTACTTC. Protein: CSARGTSGPSYEQYF.

The chain couples TRBV6-5 to TRBJ2-1, with D perhaps matching TRBD1 (6 bases). Germline lookup yields CDR1 MNHEY and CDR2 SVGAGI. V was clipped by 6 bases and J by 10 bases, with 10 bases between them. This CDR3 comprises 11 residues. The CDR3 here is CASSFGTEQFF. CDR3 DNA: TGTGCCAGCAGCTTCGGGACAGAGCAGTTCTTC.

This clonotype was seen only a few times. The chain joins TRBV4-2 to TRBJ1-6, with D tentatively TRBD1 (5 bases). CDR3 size: 16 residues. Trimming removed 0 bases at V and 1 base at J, with 7 bases between. Germline V gene lookup returns CDR1 LGHNA and CDR2 YNFKEQ. CDR3 coding DNA: TGTGCCAGCAGCCAAGACGGGGGTTCCTATAATTCACCCCTCCACTTT. This encodes CASSQDGGSYNSPLHF.

This clonotype was found a few times. The J gene is TRBJ2-2, the V gene TRBV7-9; 9 bases align to TRBD1. Trimming at V came to 5 bases and at J to 4 bases, leaving 8 bases not matched to a gene. Germline CDR1 is SEHNR and CDR2 is FQNEAQ (reference sequence). This CDR3 region has 16 residues. CDR3 amino acids: CASSPEGTGFTGELFF. For the CDR3, the DNA is TGTGCCAGCAGCCCCGAGGGGACAGGGTTCACCGGGGAGCTGTTTTTT.

This clonotype was seen only a few times. The CDR3 sequence: CASSLYGGYTGELFF. The CDR3 DNA is TGCGCCAGCAGCTTATATGGGGGTTACACCGGGGAGCTGTTTTTT. The V gene is TRBV4-3, the J gene TRBJ2-2, with D tentatively TRBD1 or TRBD2 (5 bases each). Per the germline V gene, CDR1 is LGHNA and CDR2 is YSLEER. V shed 5 bases and J shed 3 bases, with 13 bases lying between them. The CDR3 sequence is 15 residues long.

V and J are TRBV12-5 and TRBJ2-2; D gene uncertain. CDR3 length: 16 amino acids. The germline V and J ends were trimmed by 2 bases and 3 bases, with 13 bases remaining between them. Per germline, CDR1 LGHNT and CDR2 FRNRAP. The CDR3 here is CASGLTATGDTGELFF. The CDR3 bases are TGTGCTAGTGGTTTGACGGCGACGGGTGACACCGGGGAGCTGTTTTTT. The whole variable domain, remainder taken from reference TRBV12-5 and TRBJ2-2, is DARVTQTPRHKVTEMGQEVTMRCQPILGHNTVFWYRQTMMQGLELLAYFRNRAPLDDSGMPKDRFSAEMPDATLATLKIQPSEPRDSAVYFCASGLTATGDTGELFFGEGSRLTVL.

This chain connects TRBV7-9 to TRBJ2-7; a possible D gene is TRBD2 (6 bases). Deletions cut 3 bases from V and 2 bases from J, with 8 bases between. This CDR3 has 13 amino acids. Germline V lookup: CDR1 SEHNR, CDR2 FQNEAQ (reference sequence). The CDR3 protein is CASSFGTAYEQYF. CDR3 in DNA: TGTGCCAGCAGCTTTGGGACTGCCTACGAGCAGTACTTC. Looking up the rest from reference TRBV7-9 and TRBJ2-7 gives the full variable domain: DTGVSQNPRHKITKRGQNVTFRCDPISEHNRLYWYRQTLGQGPEFLTYFQNEAQLEKSRLLSDRFSAERPKGSFSTLEIQRTEQGDSAMYLCASSFGTAYEQYFGPGTRLTVT.

This chain connects TRBV12-3 or TRBV12-4 to TRBJ2-1; 14 nucleotides align to TRBD2. This CDR3 has 16 amino acids. V shed 6 bases and J 6 bases; nucleotides not matched to a gene: 7. The CDR3 loop reads CASRPGTSGGSNEQFF. The CDR3 DNA is TGTGCCAGCAGACCGGGGACTAGCGGGGGATCCAATGAGCAGTTCTTC.

The sample holds a few counts of this clonotype. The rearrangement links TRBV12-3 or TRBV12-4 to TRBJ2-7; D gene uncertain. The ends were cut back, 2 bases at V and 2 bases at J, with 4 bases in the middle. The CDR3 is made up of 12 amino acids. CDR3: CASSLMAYEQYF. The CDR3 DNA reads TGTGCCAGCAGTTTAATGGCCTACGAGCAGTACTTC.

The V call is TRBV12-3 or TRBV12-4, the J call TRBJ2-7; 7 nucleotides line up with TRBD1. V shed 5 bases, J shed 0 bases, and the junction held 4 bases outside the gene matches. The length of the CDR3 is 14 residues. This CDR3 reads CASSTRTGSYEQYF. CDR3 bases: TGTGCCAGCAGTACCCGGACAGGCTCCTACGAGCAGTACTTC.

V gene TRBV5-5 combines with J gene TRBJ2-5, with 11 nucleotides matching TRBD2. Trimming removed 3 bases from V and 3 bases from J; junction bases left unmatched: 4. The germline V gene encodes CDR1 SGHKS and CDR2 YYEKEE (reference sequence). This CDR3 is built from 15 residues. The CDR3 nucleotides are TGTGCCAGCAGCTATAGCGGGGGGGCCGAAGAGACCCAGTACTTC. This translates into CASSYSGGAEETQYF.

This chain connects TRBV11-2 to TRBJ2-1; 12 bases agree with TRBD2. The CDR3 runs to 20 residues. V was pared by 6 bases and J by 2 bases, with 17 bases of the junction left unmatched. Germline values: CDR1 SGHAT, CDR2 FQNNGV. CDR3 sequence reads: CASSYPAGLAGSGTYNEQFF. Here the CDR3 DNA reads TGTGCCAGCAGTTATCCGGCGGGACTAGCGGGTAGTGGGACCTACAATGAGCAGTTCTTC.

For this clonotype: A junction boundary mismatches the germline segment, possibly from a read error. The genes are TRBV12-3 or TRBV12-4 and TRBJ2-5; 10 bases match TRBD2. This CDR3 has 14 residues. The CDR3 loop reads CASSLAGGGETQYF. The CDR3 DNA sequence: TGTGCCAGCAGCTTAGCGGGAGGAGGGGAGACCCAGTACTTC.

The gene calls are TRBV19 and TRBJ1-5; TRBD1 is a possible D gene (5 bases). The V gene lost 0 bases and the J gene lost 6 bases, with 15 bases spanning the gap. This CDR3 is built from 16 residues. Germline-derived CDR1 and CDR2 are LNHDA and SQIVND (reference sequence). Here the CDR3 DNA reads TGTGCCAGTAGTATAGATCTTGCGGGGCACGGTCAGCCCCAGCATTTT. The encoded protein is CASSIDLAGHGQPQHF.

The chain is built from TRBV12-3 or TRBV12-4 and TRBJ2-3; 7 nucleotides line up with TRBD1. The trim removed 5 bases at V and 4 bases at J, leaving 9 bases unmatched. The CDR3 contains 15 residues. The CDR3 reads CASSPKQGVSDTQYF. The CDR3 nucleotides are TGTGCCAGCAGTCCCAAGCAGGGGGTGTCAGATACGCAGTATTTT.

This clonotype was seen a handful of times. The CDR3 region has the DNA TGTGCCAGCCATCGACAGGGGGATTACGAGCAGTACTTC. Translation: CASHRQGDYEQYF. This chain uses TRBV19 with TRBJ2-7, with 9 bases fitting TRBD1. This CDR3 is built from 13 residues. Germline V gene data show CDR1 as LNHDA and CDR2 as SQIVND (reference sequence). V dropped 9 bases and J dropped 4; count of bases not matched to a gene: 7.

In this sample, this clonotype turned up a few times. The CDR3 is CASSQSEGGVNTQYF. In DNA form, the CDR3 reads TGTGCCAGCAGCCAGTCGGAAGGGGGCGTGAATACGCAGTATTTT. The rearrangement uses TRBV7-3 and TRBJ2-3; TRBD1 aligns across 7 bases. V lost 5 bases and J lost 7; bases outside the gene matches: 12. Germline values: CDR1 SGHTA, CDR2 FQGTGA. The CDR3 has 15 amino acids.

The rearrangement links TRBV19 to TRBJ1-1; D gene ambiguous. Germline CDR1 and CDR2: LNHDA and SQIVND (reference sequence). The CDR3 has 14 residues. V lost 2 bases, J lost 4 bases, and 11 bases lay in between. The CDR3 DNA sequence: TGTGCCAGTAGTATAACTAACCCCAGCACTGAAGCTTTCTTT. Protein product: CASSITNPSTEAFF.

The chain joins TRBV20-1 to TRBJ1-6, with a possible D match to TRBD1 (6 bases). The CDR3 consists of 18 residues. CDR1 is DFQATT and CDR2 is SNEGSKA in the germline V gene (reference sequence). V lost 1 base and J lost 0, with 16 bases in between. CDR3 protein: CSARGITGPSSYNSPLHF. The CDR3 DNA follows: TGCAGTGCTAGAGGAATAACAGGGCCGAGCTCCTATAATTCACCCCTCCACTTT.